This TCR beta chain derives from a study of cytomegalovirus exposure and HLA in healthy donors (dated 2017 in TCRdb). Broadly, across the study: An earlier analysis of some 600 of the donors reported 276 Gb of sequence data and 117 million unique TCR beta sequences obtained from around 170 million T cells. An early release that covered more than 550 HLA-typed donors contained 250 to 350 gigabases of sequencing data and tens of millions of unique TCR sequences. Among the roughly 400 genotyped donors, under 90% belonged to the genetic ancestry cluster associated with self-reported Caucasian donors. The aim of the study was to test whether cataloging public T cell receptors could identify signatures of past pathogen exposure. The T cell repertoires of 550 to 850 subjects were profiled by immunosequencing and related to cytomegalovirus serostatus. Along with the 666-subject first cohort, a separate validation cohort of roughly 110 different subjects was used. To predict cytomegalovirus infection status, the study combined high-throughput TCR immunosequencing, statistical association of individual TCRs with disease status, and machine learning. A later analysis re-examined previously published TCR beta repertoires from more than 650 donors and added high-resolution HLA genotyping to investigate patterns of TCR occurrence. Rather than using new phenotypic data, the later analysis identified candidate immune exposures from TCR beta sequences and from how often those sequences occurred across donors. An earlier analysis of more than 450 of the donors used high-throughput TCR beta sequencing to judge whether each TCR beta V gene segment behaved as functional or pseudogenic. Donor age, sex, ethnicity and CMV serostatus were compiled alongside the repertoire data. A later genetic analysis used genome-wide SNP genotypes for about 65% of the 666 donors, treating that subset as a discovery cohort. All discovery cohort repertoires had been generated using a single sequencing platform. HLA typing covered class I and class II loci at four-digit resolution. Typing coverage differed by locus: A, B, C, DRB1 and DQB1 were typed in about 629-640 donors, DQA1 in about 500, DPA1 in some 600, and DPB1 in 400 to 480. Roughly five DR-DQ haplotypes were treated as single units for association and clustering because of strong linkage in the cohort. Among 300 to 450 genotyped donors of the cohort, an average of around 240,000 unique TCR beta nucleotide sequences were sequenced per donor, roughly 18% of them non-productive. General findings and caveats noted by the study authors: For the cohort, immune exposure information was limited to CMV serostatus. In the study, approximately 160 TCR beta chains were listed as associated with cytomegalovirus. At a false discovery rate of 0.05, a later analysis linked 15,000 to 20,000 TCR beta sequences to specific HLA alleles. In a later analysis, HLA-associated TCR beta chains were found to be more clonally expanded and to have lower generation probabilities than equally common non-associated chains. The presence/absence analyses assumed that sequencing depth was roughly uniform across donors, and that assumption may not be true. Cytomegalovirus status was reported to be diagnosed by the classifier with high specificity and sensitivity in both the original and validation cohorts. Because some donors lacked HLA typing at each locus, the association tests relied only on the typed subset. Because counts were too low, seventeen rarely observed V segments, including chromosome 9 orphons, were left out of the earlier analysis of roughly 600 of the donors. A further reported finding was that TCR beta sequences accurately predicted the HLA-A and HLA-B alleles for most subjects in the first cohort. A later analysis found that most CMV-associated TCR beta chains appeared HLA-restricted, with HLA associations seemingly driven largely by CMV exposure. An earlier analysis of 450 to 750 of the donors showed that most TCR beta V segments appeared in productive rearrangements either about 90% or about 30% of the time, which broadly matched IMGT annotations. A later genetic analysis reported fewer N-insertions in productive TCRs among donors in an Asian-associated ancestry cluster than the approximately 700-donor mean. Three of the identified cytomegalovirus-associated TCR beta chains were confirmed in vitro to be specific for cytomegalovirus antigens. While some public TCRs were present in many individuals, most TCR sequences turned up only very rarely across donors. According to the authors, the approach could potentially be generalized to other disease states and immunological phenotypes. In this cohort, only TCR beta chains were sequenced, and detectable features were limited by the absence of alpha or paired-chain data. Because the 87-base-pair reads could not distinguish some IMGT-functional V segments, including TRBV6-2 and TRBV6-3, those segments were excluded. A later genetic analysis associated a missense DCLRE1C variant with V-gene and J-gene trimming of TCR beta chains, and an independent cohort replicated the association. Several of the top co-occurrence clusters appeared to be linked to parvovirus B19, influenza, CMV and Epstein-Barr virus, according to a later analysis. When HLA alleles, especially DR and DQ, strongly co-occurred, TCR associations were difficult to assign to individual alleles. Linkage disequilibrium might explain the correlated functional status among segregating V segments, but an unknown experimental factor could not be excluded. A cluster of highly shared sequence variants was judged likely to be a technical artifact of the sequencing pipeline. A later analysis found that TCR association rates varied across HLA loci, with DRB1 alleles showing the most associated TCRs and HLA-C alleles the fewest.

Library construction relied on the immunoSEQ multiplex PCR assay. For the multiplex PCR, a mixture combining 60 forward primers for TCR Vbeta segments and 13 reverse primers for TCR Jbeta segments was used. The CDR3 region of rearranged TCR beta genes was amplified from genomic DNA by a multiplex PCR assay. The Illumina HiSeq System was used to sequence the amplified TCR beta libraries as 87-base-pair reads. As for how the authors treated the data: In a later analysis, around 80 million unique TCR beta chains were counted across the 666 repertoires, and approximately 11 million of these chains were shared by at least two donors. A nearest-neighbor algorithm error-corrected the raw reads and collapsed the reads into unique sequences, merging closely related sequences to remove PCR and sequencing errors. To assign V, D and J gene segments, CDR3 sequences were aligned to IMGT reference sequences. For a sequence to be retained, at least a six-nucleotide match to both a V gene segment and a J gene segment was required. A rearrangement counted as productive if the CDR3 had no stop codons and remained in frame with V and J, and every other rearrangement counted as non-productive. Following IMGT convention, CDR3 was defined as the stretch from the second conserved V-encoded cysteine up to the conserved J-encoded phenylalanine. The earlier analysis of about 610 of the donors excluded any sequence lacking an unambiguous match to a single V gene segment. In an earlier analysis of several hundred of the donors, a V segment was called functional when productive rearrangements were above 56.7%, and segregating when the standard deviation between donors exceeded 5%. A statistical classification framework was developed to diagnose cytomegalovirus status using the catalog of TCR beta chain sequences. In a later analysis, V and J genes were assigned by comparing TCR nucleotide sequences against IMGT/GENE-DB human TR gene sequences. The TCRdist pipeline was used in a later analysis to assign CDR3 sequences and most-parsimonious VDJ recombination scenarios. In a later analysis, each TCR beta chain was defined by its CDR3 amino acid sequence together with its V-gene family, and reads without a unique V-gene family were excluded. As a way to deal with suspected cross-contamination and a sequencing artifact, a later analysis dropped hundreds of nucleotide sequences that were highly shared and had low generation probability. In a later analysis, a clonal expansion index for each public chain was calculated from normalized within-repertoire ranks of inferred template counts. In a later analysis, generation probabilities were computed with a VDJ recombination model fitted to out-of-frame rearrangements, and the resulting probabilities were checked against IGoR. Hypergeometric tests were used in a later analysis to score TCR-TCR, TCR-HLA and TCR-CMV co-occurrence, with a repertoire-size bias correction applied to the TCR pairs. False discovery rates were estimated in a later analysis by permuting HLA or CMV assignments 20 times. In a later analysis, co-occurring TCRs were grouped using DBSCAN, with TCRdist sequence similarity added in when clustering inside HLA-allele-positive subsets. Repertoires with fewer than 30,000 or more than 120,000 public chains were left out of co-occurrence clustering, as were a handful of repertoires with anomalous nucleotide sharing. In TCRdb, the immuneACCESS table is reduced to in-frame sequences with V and J assigned. These tables do not hold every clone; where another copy was compared, an unresolved V gene accounts for under half, and the others remain unexplained. The V and J calls and clone size are taken from that table; D and trimming were inferred from the DNA. This sample's table contains 100,000 to 150,000 clones. Approximately 1.6% of the sample comes from the top ten.

Remarks on this clone: The antigen it recognizes is unknown.

The cohort consisted of some 670 healthy bone marrow donors. Cohort members were all nominally healthy when sampled, although unrecorded immune exposures were likely present. The donor was CMV seropositive and was included in the group of around 300 seropositive cohort members. A peripheral blood sample was collected from each donor, and TCR beta sequencing was performed on peripheral blood mononuclear cells. The Qiagen DNeasy Blood Extraction Kit was used to extract genomic DNA from the blood cell samples. The cysteine opens and the phenylalanine closes a CDR3 of 16 amino acids. Only the CDR3 portion is preserved as DNA: 48 bases, with reading frame beginning at the first base. Looking up the germline V gene (reference sequence) yields CDR1 LNHNV and CDR2 YYDKDF. Clipping removes 1 base from V and 1 base from J, with 3 as the unmatched junction base count.

This clonotype was sampled from a woman in her forties in good health and CMV-seropositive. What was sequenced was PBMCs. The chain joins TRBV15 to TRBJ2-7, with TRBD2 matching 11 junction bases. The CDR3 protein sequence reads: CATSRGRTSGSYEQYF. The DNA is TGTGCCACCAGCAGAGGGAGGACTAGCGGGTCCTACGAGCAGTACTTC.